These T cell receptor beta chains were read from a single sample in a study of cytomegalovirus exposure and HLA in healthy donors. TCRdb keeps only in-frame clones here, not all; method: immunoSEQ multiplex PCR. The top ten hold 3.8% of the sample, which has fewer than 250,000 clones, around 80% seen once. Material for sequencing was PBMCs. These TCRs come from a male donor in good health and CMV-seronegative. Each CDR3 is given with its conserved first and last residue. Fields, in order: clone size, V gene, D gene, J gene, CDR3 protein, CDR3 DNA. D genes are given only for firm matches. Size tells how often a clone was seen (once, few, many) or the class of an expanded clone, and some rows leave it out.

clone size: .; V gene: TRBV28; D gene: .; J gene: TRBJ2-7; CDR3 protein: CASSLVGTYEQYF; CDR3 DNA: TGTGCCAGCAGTTTAGTCGGGACCTACGAGCAGTACTTC
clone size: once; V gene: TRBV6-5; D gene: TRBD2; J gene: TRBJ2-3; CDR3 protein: CASKREATDTQYF; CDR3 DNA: TGTGCCAGCAAGCGGGAGGCCACAGATACGCAGTATTTT
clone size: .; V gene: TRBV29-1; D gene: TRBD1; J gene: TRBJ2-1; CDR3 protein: CSVERTGNDNEQFF; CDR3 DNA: TGCAGCGTTGAAAGGACAGGGAATGACAATGAGCAGTTCTTC
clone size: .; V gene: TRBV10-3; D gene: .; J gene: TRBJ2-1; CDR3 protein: CAISEGEIGQFF; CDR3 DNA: TGTGCCATCAGTGAGGGGGAGATTGGGCAGTTCTTC
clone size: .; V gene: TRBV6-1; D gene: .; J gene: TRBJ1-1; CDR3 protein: CARRWGGRNTEAFF; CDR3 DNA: TGTGCCAGAAGGTGGGGAGGGCGGAACACTGAAGCTTTCTTT
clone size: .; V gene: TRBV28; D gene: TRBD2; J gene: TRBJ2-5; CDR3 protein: CASSPRLAGDWETQYF; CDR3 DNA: TGTGCCAGCAGTCCTAGACTAGCGGGAGATTGGGAGACCCAGTACTTC
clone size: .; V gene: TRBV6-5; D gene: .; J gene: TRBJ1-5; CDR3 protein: CASSRGVGPQHF; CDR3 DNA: TGTGCCAGCAGCCGGGGGGTTGGGCCCCAGCATTTT
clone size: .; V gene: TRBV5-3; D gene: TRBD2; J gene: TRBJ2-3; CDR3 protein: CARSLRSGSRSGTDTQYF; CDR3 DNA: TGTGCCAGAAGCTTGAGGAGCGGGAGCCGCAGCGGCACAGATACGCAGTATTTT
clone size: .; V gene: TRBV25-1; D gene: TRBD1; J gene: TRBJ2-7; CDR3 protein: CASIGQGGEQYF; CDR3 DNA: TGTGCCAGCATAGGACAGGGGGGCGAGCAGTACTTC
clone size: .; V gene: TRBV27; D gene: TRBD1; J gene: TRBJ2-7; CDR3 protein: CASSSSGTASYEQYF; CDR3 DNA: TGTGCCAGCAGTTCCTCCGGGACAGCCTCCTACGAGCAGTACTTC
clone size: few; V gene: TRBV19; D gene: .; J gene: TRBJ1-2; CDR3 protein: CASSILGEGYGYTF; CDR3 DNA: TGTGCCAGTAGTATCTTAGGAGAGGGCTATGGCTACACCTTC
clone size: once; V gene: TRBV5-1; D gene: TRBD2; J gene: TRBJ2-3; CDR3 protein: CASSFGLAGGRADTQYF; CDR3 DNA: TGCGCCAGCAGCTTCGGACTAGCGGGAGGCCGTGCAGATACGCAGTATTTT
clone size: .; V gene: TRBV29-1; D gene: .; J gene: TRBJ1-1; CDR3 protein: CSVEDLAEAFF; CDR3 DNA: TGCAGCGTTGAGGACTTGGCTGAAGCTTTCTTT
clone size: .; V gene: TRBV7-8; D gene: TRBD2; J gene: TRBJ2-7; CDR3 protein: CASSLDPAGGYEQYF; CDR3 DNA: TGTGCCAGCAGCTTAGACCCAGCGGGAGGATACGAGCAGTACTTC
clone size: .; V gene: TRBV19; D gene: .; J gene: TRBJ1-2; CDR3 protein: CASSFEGVNGYTF; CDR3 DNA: TGTGCCAGTAGTTTTGAAGGGGTCAATGGCTACACCTTC
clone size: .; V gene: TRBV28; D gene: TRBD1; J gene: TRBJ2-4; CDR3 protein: CASSLVLGQKNIQYF; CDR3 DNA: TGTGCCAGCAGTTTAGTTCTGGGACAGAAAAACATTCAGTACTTC
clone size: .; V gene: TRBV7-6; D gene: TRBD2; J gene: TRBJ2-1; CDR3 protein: CASSGGLAGGPGGYNEQFF; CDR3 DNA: TGTGCCAGCAGCGGCGGACTAGCGGGAGGGCCAGGTGGTTACAATGAGCAGTTCTTC
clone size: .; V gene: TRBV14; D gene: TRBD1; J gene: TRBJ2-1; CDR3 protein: CATGIRQGGEQFF; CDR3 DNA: TGTGCCACCGGAATTCGACAGGGCGGTGAGCAGTTCTTC
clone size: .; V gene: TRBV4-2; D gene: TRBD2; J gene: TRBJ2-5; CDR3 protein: CASSQDWGVAGGGGETQYF; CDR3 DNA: TGTGCCAGCAGCCAAGATTGGGGAGTAGCGGGAGGGGGCGGAGAGACCCAGTACTTC
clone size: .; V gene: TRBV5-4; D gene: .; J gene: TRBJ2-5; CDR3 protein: CASSLGGQRQETQYF; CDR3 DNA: TGTGCCAGCAGCTTGGGCGGGCAGAGGCAAGAGACCCAGTACTTC
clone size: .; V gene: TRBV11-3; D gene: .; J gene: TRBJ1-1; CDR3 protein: CASSRTRVTEAFF; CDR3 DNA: TGTGCCAGCAGCCGAACCAGGGTGACTGAAGCTTTCTTT
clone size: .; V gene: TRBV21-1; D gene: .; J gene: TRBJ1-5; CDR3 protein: CANIVRGYSNQPQHF; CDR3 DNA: TGTGCCAACATAGTAAGGGGTTATAGCAATCAGCCCCAGCATTTT
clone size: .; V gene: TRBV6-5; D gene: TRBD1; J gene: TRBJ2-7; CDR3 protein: CASSSVGTGSYEQYF; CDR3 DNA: TGTGCCAGCAGCTCGGTGGGGACAGGGTCCTACGAGCAGTACTTC
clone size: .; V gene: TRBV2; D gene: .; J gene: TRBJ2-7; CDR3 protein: CATLQGPYEQYF; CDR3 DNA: TGTGCCACCCTACAGGGCCCCTACGAGCAGTACTTC
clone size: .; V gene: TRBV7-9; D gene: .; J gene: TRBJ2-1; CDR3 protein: CSSSLVDTVNNEQFF; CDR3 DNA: TGTTCCAGCAGCCTAGTGGACACGGTCAACAATGAGCAGTTCTTC